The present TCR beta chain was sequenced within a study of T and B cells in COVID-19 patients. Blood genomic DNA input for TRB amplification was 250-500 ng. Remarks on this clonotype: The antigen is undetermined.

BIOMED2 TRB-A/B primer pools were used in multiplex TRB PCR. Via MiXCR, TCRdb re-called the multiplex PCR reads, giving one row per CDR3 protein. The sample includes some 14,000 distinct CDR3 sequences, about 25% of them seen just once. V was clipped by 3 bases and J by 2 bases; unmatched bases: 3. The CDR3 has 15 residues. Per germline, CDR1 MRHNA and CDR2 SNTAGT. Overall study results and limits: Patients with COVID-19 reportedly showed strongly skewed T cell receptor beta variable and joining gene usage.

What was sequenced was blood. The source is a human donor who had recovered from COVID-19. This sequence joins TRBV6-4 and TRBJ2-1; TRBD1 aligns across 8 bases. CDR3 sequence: CASSEGTGAYNEQFF. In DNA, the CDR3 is TGTGCCAGCAGTGAGGGGACAGGAGCCTACAATGAGCAGTTCTTC.